This TCR beta chain was recovered during a study of T cell responses to AZD1222 COVID-19 vaccine. Only in-frame clones appear in the TCRdb table, and some are missing; sequencing was by immunoSEQ multiplex PCR. The sample holds some 180,000 clones, about 92% seen once. Findings of the study overall: Donors in the cohort were predominantly white British and more often female, and clonal diversity was possibly underestimated. The study found Spike-specific TCR breadth and depth rose after two AZD1222 doses.

This clone was seen once. Antigen specificity is unknown. This CDR3 spans 16 amino acids. V was pared by 5 bases and J by 3 bases, with 16 bases between. Germline-derived CDR1 and CDR2 are MNHNY and SVGAGI (reference sequence). This TCR came from an adult in good health. This chain uses TRBV6-6 with TRBJ2-2; possibly TRBD1 for D (6 bases). The starting material was peripheral blood, obtained on day 0 of AZD1222 vaccination. The CDR3 sequence is CASSRHTGRDTGELFF. DNA of the CDR3: TGTGCCAGCAGTCGTCATACAGGGCGGGACACCGGGGAGCTGTTTTTT.